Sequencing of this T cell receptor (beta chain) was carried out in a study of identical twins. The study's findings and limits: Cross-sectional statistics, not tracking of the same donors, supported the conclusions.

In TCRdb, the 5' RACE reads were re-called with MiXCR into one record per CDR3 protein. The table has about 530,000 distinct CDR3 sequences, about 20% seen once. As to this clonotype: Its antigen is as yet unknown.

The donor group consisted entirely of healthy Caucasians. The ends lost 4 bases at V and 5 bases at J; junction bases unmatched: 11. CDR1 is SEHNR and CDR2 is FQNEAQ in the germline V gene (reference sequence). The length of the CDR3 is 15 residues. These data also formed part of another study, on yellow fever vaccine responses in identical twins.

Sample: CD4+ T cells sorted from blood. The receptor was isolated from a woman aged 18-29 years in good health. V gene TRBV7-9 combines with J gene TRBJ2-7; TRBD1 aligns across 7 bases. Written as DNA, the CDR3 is TGTGCCAGCAGCTCATGGACAGGTAGCCTACACGAGCAGTACTTC. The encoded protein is CASSSWTGSLHEQYF.